This entry lists 27 T cell receptor beta chains sequenced from one sample in a study of cytomegalovirus exposure and HLA in healthy donors. The PCR employed 60 Vbeta primers together with 13 Jbeta primers. Sequencing was performed with immunoSEQ multiplex PCR; in TCRdb, only in-frame clones are kept and a portion is missing. The sample includes 200,000 to 250,000 clones, 70% of them seen just once. Material for sequencing was PBMCs. These receptors were obtained from a man aged 35 to 55 in good health and CMV-seropositive.

The gene calls are TRBV6-5 and TRBJ1-6; TRBD1 matches 10 bases. J was trimmed by 7 bases and V by 3 bases; bases with no gene match: 3. CDR1 and CDR2 from the germline V gene are MNHEY and SVGAGI. The CDR3 covers 15 residues. The CDR3 here is CASSYRDRGNSPLHF. CDR3 DNA sequence: TGTGCCAGCAGTTATCGGGACAGGGGAAATTCACCCCTCCACTTT.

This clone came up once. The CDR3 coding sequence is TGTGCCAGCAGCCAAGATAATCAGGGGGCCGAAAAACTGTTTTTT. It codes for CASSQDNQGAEKLFF. The V call is TRBV4-2, the J call TRBJ1-4; 8 nucleotides line up with TRBD1. CDR1 and CDR2 (germline): LGHNA, YNFKEQ. V trimming: 0 bases; J trimming: 8 bases; junction bases outside the gene matches: 5. This CDR3 is built from 15 residues.

CDR3 protein: CASSQVTGGFWGYTF. The CDR3 region has the DNA TGTGCCAGCAGCCAAGTGACAGGGGGCTTCTGGGGCTACACCTTC. This chain links TRBV14 with TRBJ1-2; 10 bases line up with TRBD1. The CDR3 consists of 15 residues. Germline CDR1 SGHDN, CDR2 FVKESK. V dropped 1 base and J dropped 8; count of bases not matched to a gene: 7.

J is TRBJ1-2 and V is TRBV19; 7 bases line up with TRBD1. The trim removed 4 bases at V and 6 bases at J, leaving 11 bases unmatched. The CDR3 has 15 amino acids. Germline CDR1 is LNHDA and CDR2 is SQIVND (reference sequence). The CDR3 here is CASSNRGKGADGYTF. CDR3 coding DNA: TGTGCCAGTAGTAACAGGGGAAAGGGGGCGGATGGCTACACCTTC.

The table lists this clone with a few counts. The V gene is TRBV6-5, the J gene TRBJ2-1, with a tentative D call TRBD1 (6 bases). Trimming shortened V by 2 bases and J by 0 bases, and 8 bases separated the two germline ends. Germline V gives CDR1 MNHEY, CDR2 SVGAGI. This CDR3 has 15 residues. The CDR3 DNA reads TGTGCCAGCAGTTACGAACAGGGCTCCTACAATGAGCAGTTCTTC. Protein product: CASSYEQGSYNEQFF.

V gene TRBV6-1 combines with J gene TRBJ1-5; D unclear. The CDR3 is 12 amino acids. Germline CDR1 and CDR2: MNHNS and SASEGT. The ends were cut back, 0 bases at V and 7 bases at J, with 4 bases in the middle. This CDR3 is CASSEARQPQHF. The DNA for the CDR3 is TGTGCCAGCAGTGAAGCGCGGCAGCCCCAGCATTTT.

This chain links TRBV12-5 with TRBJ2-3; 7 nucleotides agree with TRBD2. From germline, CDR1 is LGHNT and CDR2 FRNRAP. This CDR3 spans 15 amino acids. Trimming cost V 3 bases and J 6 bases; bases outside gene matches: 9. The CDR3 DNA sequence: TGTGCTAGTGGTTTAGGGCGGGGGAGCAGGGATACGCAGTATTTT. Translated, it gives CASGLGRGSRDTQYF. Using reference TRBV12-5 and TRBJ2-3 for the parts outside the CDR3, the full variable domain is DARVTQTPRHKVTEMGQEVTMRCQPILGHNTVFWYRQTMMQGLELLAYFRNRAPLDDSGMPKDRFSAEMPDATLATLKIQPSEPRDSAVYFCASGLGRGSRDTQYFGPGTRLTVL.

This clone was detected only a few times. The chain is built from TRBV11-1 and TRBJ2-5; D may be TRBD1 (6 bases). CDR1 is SGHAT and CDR2 is FQDESV in the germline V gene (reference sequence). There are 15 residues in the CDR3. Trimming stripped 3 bases from V and 11 bases from J, with 22 bases between. The CDR3 DNA reads TGTGCCAGCAGCTTGCGTCCAGGGGCCCTCTCTGAGCAGTACTTC. Residues: CASSLRPGALSEQYF.

The V gene is TRBV10-3, the J gene TRBJ2-7; 8 bases are shared with TRBD2. Germline CDR1 ENHRY, CDR2 SYGVKD. CDR3 length: 16 residues. V lost 0 bases to trimming and J lost 7 bases; unmatched junction nucleotides: 11. CDR3 nucleotide sequence: TGTGCCATCAGTGAGTCGGGGGTAGCGGGGAGAGGTGAGCAGTACTTC. It yields the protein CAISESGVAGRGEQYF.

The J gene is TRBJ2-3, the V gene TRBV28, with a possible D match to TRBD2 (7 bases). Germline V gives CDR1 MDHEN, CDR2 SYDVKM. The V gene lost 7 bases and the J gene lost 0 bases, with 23 bases spanning the gap. The CDR3 consists of 18 residues. CDR3 coding DNA: TGTGCCAGCACCCCCGAGGGGGGGGGCCCAGAGAGCACAGATACGCAGTATTTT. It is translated as CASTPEGGGPESTDTQYF.

With respect to this clone: Mismatch with germline at one junction end may stem from a read error. The same CDR3 arises from other DNA sequences in this sample as well. The chain carries TRBV6-1 and TRBJ1-5, with TRBD1 as a possible D gene (6 bases). The CDR3 runs to 14 residues. Germline CDR1 MNHNS, CDR2 SASEGT. The chain's CDR3 is CASSGGPGNQPQHF. DNA of the CDR3: TGTGCCAGCAGTGGGGGGCCTGGCAACCAGCCCCAGCATTTT.

This clone was counted only a few times. The V gene is TRBV7-6, the J gene TRBJ1-3, with D uncertain. V was clipped by 0 bases and J by 4 bases, with 4 bases between them. The CDR3 runs 13 residues. Germline lookup yields CDR1 SGHVS and CDR2 FNYEAQ. CDR3 coding DNA: TGTGCCAGCAGCTTAGCGCAGGGAAACACCATATATTTT. Amino acid sequence: CASSLAQGNTIYF. Using reference TRBV7-6 and TRBJ1-3 for the parts outside the CDR3, the full variable domain is GAGVSQSPRYKVTKRGQDVALRCDPISGHVSLYWYRQALGQGPEFLTYFNYEAQQDKSGLPNDRFSAERPEGSISTLTIQRTEQRDSAMYRCASSLAQGNTIYFGEGSWLTVV.

This sequence joins TRBV6-1 and TRBJ2-3; 7 bases map to TRBD1. CDR1 MNHNS and CDR2 SASEGT come from the germline V gene. The junction had 6 bases not matched to a gene; V was cut back by 3 bases and J by 0 bases. The CDR3 consists of 16 residues. The CDR3 is CASSDDRALSTDTQYF. The DNA of the CDR3 is TGTGCCAGCAGTGACGACAGGGCACTCAGCACAGATACGCAGTATTTT.

V gene TRBV9 combines with J gene TRBJ1-3, with D hard to call. Germline-derived CDR1 and CDR2 are SGDLS and YYNGEE. The V and J ends lost 0 bases and 0 bases respectively, with 7 bases between them. CDR3 length: 15 residues. This CDR3 reads CASSVGRRSGNTIYF. The CDR3, as DNA: TGTGCCAGCAGCGTAGGTCGTCGCTCTGGAAACACCATATATTTT.

The chain carries TRBV4-3 and TRBJ2-5; a possible D gene is TRBD2 (5 bases). V lost 0 bases to trimming and J lost 5 bases, with 13 bases between them. The CDR3 contains 15 residues. Germline V CDR1 and CDR2: LGHNA, YSLEER. The CDR3 region is CASSQDSSRGETQYF. In nucleotides, the CDR3 is TGCGCCAGCAGCCAAGATAGTAGTAGAGGGGAGACCCAGTACTTC.

This chain links TRBV5-4 with TRBJ2-1, with 8 bases aligning to TRBD2. Trimming removed 3 bases from V and 9 bases from J; junction bases left unmatched: 17. From germline, CDR1 is SGHNT and CDR2 YYREEE (reference sequence). This CDR3 comprises 17 residues. CDR3 sequence reads: CASSSRLGPPGGGEQFF. CDR3 sequence (DNA): TGTGCCAGCAGCTCTAGACTAGGCCCGCCCGGGGGGGGTGAGCAGTTCTTC.

Points on this clone: One junction end does not reproduce the germline sequence, and a read error may be involved. The chain employs TRBV5-1 and TRBJ1-4, with 7 positions matching TRBD1. The CDR3 sequence is 14 residues long. Per germline, CDR1 SGHRS and CDR2 YFSETQ. CDR3 amino acids: CASSRTGTNEELFF. Written as DNA, the CDR3 is TGCGCCAGCAGCCGGACAGGAACGAATGAAGAACTGTTTTTT.

CDR3 nucleotide sequence: TGTGCCAGCATAGGCAGGGGCCGAGTTGAGCAGTACTTC. The encoded protein is CASIGRGRVEQYF. The V and J genes are TRBV28 and TRBJ2-7, with a weak D call TRBD1 (6 bases). The V gene's germline CDR1 is MDHEN and CDR2 SYDVKM. There are 13 residues in the CDR3. Deletions cut 7 bases from V and 7 bases from J, with 17 bases between.

The rearrangement joins TRBV18 to TRBJ2-7; 7 bases are a match to TRBD1. This CDR3 is 15 amino acids long. In germline, CDR1 is KGHSH, CDR2 LQKENI. V dropped 3 bases and J dropped 0; count of bases not matched to a gene: 5. Written as DNA, the CDR3 is TGTGCCAGCTCACCTTCGACAGGGAACTCCTACGAGCAGTACTTC. Protein sequence: CASSPSTGNSYEQYF. Together with reference TRBV18 and TRBJ2-7, the CDR3 gives the full variable domain: NAGVMQNPRHLVRRRGQEARLRCSPMKGHSHVYWYRQLPEEGLKFMVYLQKENIIDESGMPKERFSAEFPKEGPSILRIQQVVRGDSAAYFCASSPSTGNSYEQYFGPGTRLTVT.

The J gene is TRBJ1-6, the V gene TRBV19; D perhaps matches TRBD1 (5 bases). The germline V gene encodes CDR1 LNHDA and CDR2 SQIVND (reference sequence). This CDR3 is built from 13 residues. The ends were cut back, 6 bases at V and 7 bases at J, with 10 bases in the middle. The CDR3 loop is CASRGLGNSPLHF. CDR3 bases: TGTGCCAGTAGGGGGCTTGGGAATTCACCCCTCCACTTT.

V gene TRBV27 combines with J gene TRBJ2-3, with TRBD2 as a possible D gene (6 bases). The CDR3 spans 14 residues. V shed 4 bases and J shed 2 bases, with 10 bases lying between them. CDR1 MNHEY and CDR2 SMNVEV come from the germline V gene (reference sequence). The CDR3 reads CASSSGLYTDTQYF. CDR3 nucleotides: TGTGCCAGCAGTTCGGGACTTTACACAGATACGCAGTATTTT.

V is TRBV11-3 and J is TRBJ2-1, with 7 bases lining up with TRBD2. The germline V gene has CDR1 SGHNT and CDR2 YENEEA. The length of the CDR3 is 16 residues. The junction had 16 bases not matched to a gene; V was cut back by 5 bases and J by 9 bases. CDR3 DNA: TGTGCCAGCAGCCCCAGGGTCGAGCGGGGTTTTGCTGAGCAGTTCTTC. Amino acids: CASSPRVERGFAEQFF.

The chain uses TRBV10-3 and TRBJ1-1; 9 bases are shared with TRBD1. The CDR3 runs 15 residues. V lost 7 bases to trimming and J lost 2 bases; unmatched junction nucleotides: 8. CDR1 ENHRY and CDR2 SYGVKD come from the germline V gene. This CDR3 reads CAIKLQGQGNTEAFF. DNA of the CDR3: TGTGCCATCAAGCTTCAGGGACAGGGAAACACTGAAGCTTTCTTT.

Worth noting for this clone: At one boundary the junction diverges from the germline segment, which might be a read error. The chain joins TRBV7-9 to TRBJ2-3; D possibly corresponds to TRBD2 (5 bases). Germline V gene data show CDR1 as SEHNR and CDR2 as FQNEAQ (reference sequence). CDR3 size: 15 residues. CDR3 loop: CSSSPRGMQLDTQYF. CDR3 coding DNA: TGTTCCAGCAGCCCCCGAGGGATGCAGTTGGATACGCAGTATTTT.

The chain uses TRBV10-3 and TRBJ1-3; 8 bases agree with TRBD1. The CDR3 is 16 amino acids. The trim removed 5 bases at V and 0 bases at J, leaving 6 bases unmatched. Germline CDR1 and CDR2: ENHRY and SYGVKD. CDR3: CAISPGDRFSGNTIYF. CDR3 sequence (DNA): TGTGCCATCAGTCCCGGGGACAGGTTCTCTGGAAACACCATATATTTT.

This chain joins TRBV6-5 and TRBJ1-1, with 9 bases that match TRBD1. V lost 8 bases and J lost 4; bases outside the gene matches: 5. Looked up from germline, CDR1 is MNHEY and CDR2 is SVGAGI. The CDR3 runs to 13 residues. The DNA of the CDR3 is TGTGCCAGCCACAGGGGGCTAGGCACTGAAGCTTTCTTT. Amino acids: CASHRGLGTEAFF.

V is TRBV5-1 and J is TRBJ1-2; D gene uncertain. This CDR3 has 15 amino acids. CDR1 and CDR2 from the germline V gene are SGHRS and YFSETQ. Trimming removed 0 bases at V and 0 bases at J, with 9 bases between. The DNA of the CDR3 is TGCGCCAGCAGCTTGGGAGGGTCGACTAACTATGGCTACACCTTC. It is translated as CASSLGGSTNYGYTF.